This is a list of T cell receptor beta chains from one sample in a study of blood T cell repertoires in COVID-19. Method: immunoSEQ multiplex PCR; TCRdb's copy keeps in-frame clones and lacks some. This table has 120,000 or so clones, roughly nine tenths appearing once. The sequenced sample consisted of peripheral blood. The receptors originated from a man aged 65-85 years who had recovered from COVID-19. CDR3s include the opening cysteine and the closing phenylalanine or tryptophan. The D gene is left open where the match is weak. Expanded clones get a size class; other rows say once, few or many, or leave the size out.

v_gene: TRBV5-6
j_gene: TRBJ1-6
abundance: NA
d_gene: TRBD1
CDR3nt: TGTGCCAGCAGCTTGTGGGACAGGTATAATTCACCCCTCCACTTT
CDR3aa: CASSLWDRYNSPLHF

v_gene: TRBV18
j_gene: TRBJ2-1
abundance: NA
d_gene: NA
CDR3nt: TGTGCCAGCTCACTAGAGCGGTACAATGAGCAGTTCTTC
CDR3aa: CASSLERYNEQFF

v_gene: TRBV6-1
j_gene: TRBJ1-1
abundance: NA
d_gene: TRBD1
CDR3nt: TGTGCCAGCAGTGAAAAGGACAGGGGGCTGGTGAACACTGAAGCTTTCTTT
CDR3aa: CASSEKDRGLVNTEAFF

v_gene: TRBV28
j_gene: TRBJ2-7
abundance: NA
d_gene: NA
CDR3nt: TGTGCCAGCAGTTTTTGGCACGAGCAGTACTTC
CDR3aa: CASSFWHEQYF

v_gene: TRBV5-1
j_gene: TRBJ1-6
abundance: NA
d_gene: NA
CDR3nt: TGCGCCAGCAGCTCACAGGGCCTAGGCAATTCACCCCTCCACTTT
CDR3aa: CASSSQGLGNSPLHF

v_gene: TRBV9
j_gene: TRBJ1-2
abundance: NA
d_gene: TRBD1
CDR3nt: TGTGCCAGCAGCGACCAGCGGCAGGGGGACTATGGCTACACCTTC
CDR3aa: CASSDQRQGDYGYTF

v_gene: TRBV11-2
j_gene: TRBJ1-4
abundance: once
d_gene: TRBD1
CDR3nt: TGTGCCAGCAGGGCCCCCCAGGACAGGGCAACTGAAAAACTGTTTTTT
CDR3aa: CASRAPQDRATEKLFF

v_gene: TRBV11-2
j_gene: TRBJ2-7
abundance: NA
d_gene: NA
CDR3nt: TGTGCCAGCAGCTTAGGTGGCGGGGCCGTCTACGAGCAGTACTTC
CDR3aa: CASSLGGGAVYEQYF

v_gene: TRBV5-4
j_gene: TRBJ2-1
abundance: NA
d_gene: TRBD2
CDR3nt: TGTGCCAGCAGCTTGGCCAGCGGGGCAGGGTCCTACAATGAGCAGTTCTTC
CDR3aa: CASSLASGAGSYNEQFF

v_gene: TRBV3-1/TRBV3-2
j_gene: TRBJ2-5
abundance: NA
d_gene: TRBD2
CDR3nt: TGTGCCAGCAGCCTCCGACTTCGCGCGGCGGGGGGGGAGACCCAGTACTTC
CDR3aa: CASSLRLRAAGGETQYF

v_gene: TRBV5-6
j_gene: TRBJ1-4
abundance: NA
d_gene: TRBD1
CDR3nt: TGTGCCAGCAGCCGGGGGACAGCAACTAATGAAAAACTGTTTTTT
CDR3aa: CASSRGTATNEKLFF

v_gene: TRBV7-2
j_gene: TRBJ2-1
abundance: NA
d_gene: TRBD2
CDR3nt: TGTGCCAGCAGCCCCGTGGGGGGGTCGAACTACAATGAGCAGTTCTTC
CDR3aa: CASSPVGGSNYNEQFF

v_gene: TRBV19
j_gene: TRBJ2-7
abundance: NA
d_gene: NA
CDR3nt: TGTGCCAGTAGTATCGGCAGGTACTCCTACGAGCAGTACTTC
CDR3aa: CASSIGRYSYEQYF

v_gene: TRBV6-1
j_gene: TRBJ1-4
abundance: NA
d_gene: NA
CDR3nt: TGTGCCAGCAGTGAAGGGGCGACTAATGAAAAACTGTTTTTT
CDR3aa: CASSEGATNEKLFF

v_gene: TRBV4-1
j_gene: TRBJ2-1
abundance: NA
d_gene: NA
CDR3nt: TGCGCCAGCAGCCAAGATGGAGGGTCCTACAATGAGCAGTTCTTC
CDR3aa: CASSQDGGSYNEQFF

v_gene: TRBV28
j_gene: TRBJ1-6
abundance: once
d_gene: NA
CDR3nt: TGTGCCAGCTCGGCAGGCAGTTCACCCCTCCACTTT
CDR3aa: CASSAGSSPLHF

v_gene: TRBV7-2
j_gene: TRBJ1-1
abundance: NA
d_gene: NA
CDR3nt: TGTGCCAGCAGCTGGACTATGAACACTGAAGCTTTCTTT
CDR3aa: CASSWTMNTEAFF

v_gene: TRBV6-2/TRBV6-3
j_gene: TRBJ1-5
abundance: NA
d_gene: TRBD1
CDR3nt: TGTGCCAGCAGCGGCCGAATCGACAGGGGTAGCAATCAGCCCCAGCATTTT
CDR3aa: CASSGRIDRGSNQPQHF

v_gene: TRBV5-6
j_gene: TRBJ1-5
abundance: NA
d_gene: NA
CDR3nt: TGTGCCAGCAGCCAACAAAACGAGGAGCCCCAGCATTTT
CDR3aa: CASSQQNEEPQHF

v_gene: TRBV5-4
j_gene: TRBJ2-5
abundance: NA
d_gene: NA
CDR3nt: TGTGCCAGCAGCCCGGGGGAGACCCAGTACTTC
CDR3aa: CASSPGETQYF

v_gene: TRBV7-8
j_gene: TRBJ2-7
abundance: NA
d_gene: TRBD2
CDR3nt: TGTGCCAGCAGCTCGGGACTAGTTAATCCCCACGAGCAGTACTTC
CDR3aa: CASSSGLVNPHEQYF

v_gene: TRBV27
j_gene: TRBJ1-4
abundance: NA
d_gene: NA
CDR3nt: TGTGCCAGCAGTTCCTTGGACAGCCGCAAGGGAACTAATGAAAAACTGTTTTTT
CDR3aa: CASSSLDSRKGTNEKLFF

v_gene: TRBV7-2
j_gene: TRBJ1-3
abundance: NA
d_gene: TRBD1
CDR3nt: TGTGCCAGCAGCTCGGGACAGTGGGGAAACACCATATATTTT
CDR3aa: CASSSGQWGNTIYF

v_gene: TRBV5-1
j_gene: TRBJ2-2
abundance: NA
d_gene: NA
CDR3nt: TGCGCCAGCAGGCCAGACAGTAACACCGGGGAGCTGTTTTTT
CDR3aa: CASRPDSNTGELFF

v_gene: TRBV5-5
j_gene: TRBJ2-2
abundance: NA
d_gene: NA
CDR3nt: TGTGCCAGCAGCCGGAGAGGGCCGAACACCGGGGAGCTGTTTTTT
CDR3aa: CASSRRGPNTGELFF

v_gene: TRBV3-1/TRBV3-2
j_gene: TRBJ2-7
abundance: NA
d_gene: TRBD1
CDR3nt: TGTGCCAGCAGCCAGGACAGGGCAACCTACGAGCAGTACTTC
CDR3aa: CASSQDRATYEQYF

v_gene: TRBV19
j_gene: TRBJ2-1
abundance: NA
d_gene: NA
CDR3nt: TGTGCCAGTAGTTGGGCCAGTAGGGGGAATGAGCAGTTCTTC
CDR3aa: CASSWASRGNEQFF

v_gene: TRBV5-6
j_gene: TRBJ2-5
abundance: NA
d_gene: TRBD1
CDR3nt: TGTGCCAGCAGCTCCAGACAGGGCGCGGAGGAGACCCAGTACTTC
CDR3aa: CASSSRQGAEETQYF

v_gene: TRBV5-4
j_gene: TRBJ2-3
abundance: NA
d_gene: NA
CDR3nt: TGTGCCAGCAGCTTGGAAGGGGCTGGAGATACGCAGTATTTT
CDR3aa: CASSLEGAGDTQYF

v_gene: TRBV7-2
j_gene: TRBJ2-3
abundance: NA
d_gene: NA
CDR3nt: TGTGCCAGCAGCGCCGTAGGGACACAGGTCCTAAGCACAGATACGCAGTATTTT
CDR3aa: CASSAVGTQVLSTDTQYF

v_gene: TRBV5-1
j_gene: TRBJ1-1
abundance: NA
d_gene: NA
CDR3nt: TGCGCCAGCAGCTTGGAGCTGAACACTGAAGCTTTCTTT
CDR3aa: CASSLELNTEAFF

v_gene: TRBV6-1
j_gene: TRBJ2-1
abundance: NA
d_gene: TRBD2
CDR3nt: TGTGCCAGCAGTGAGAATAGCGGGGGGGCATACAATGAGCAGTTCTTC
CDR3aa: CASSENSGGAYNEQFF

v_gene: TRBV5-1
j_gene: TRBJ2-3
abundance: NA
d_gene: TRBD2
CDR3nt: TGCGCCAGCAGCACCTCCCTACTAGCGGGTAGCACAGATACGCAGTATTTT
CDR3aa: CASSTSLLAGSTDTQYF

v_gene: TRBV30
j_gene: TRBJ1-2
abundance: NA
d_gene: NA
CDR3nt: TGTGCCTGGAACGGGCAGGTCGGACTCTATGGCTACACCTTC
CDR3aa: CAWNGQVGLYGYTF

v_gene: TRBV6-6
j_gene: TRBJ2-1
abundance: NA
d_gene: NA
CDR3nt: TGTGCCAGCAGTCGATTTACCAGAACTAGACCTCGCGGAAATGAGCAGTTCTTC
CDR3aa: CASSRFTRTRPRGNEQFF

v_gene: TRBV7-6
j_gene: TRBJ1-4
abundance: NA
d_gene: NA
CDR3nt: TGTGCCAGCAGCTCCGGAGGGACCCCGGGGGAAAAACTGTTTTTT
CDR3aa: CASSSGGTPGEKLFF

v_gene: TRBV5-5
j_gene: TRBJ2-7
abundance: NA
d_gene: NA
CDR3nt: TGTGCCAGCAGCTTGTCGACAGTCTCCTACGAGCAGTACTTC
CDR3aa: CASSLSTVSYEQYF

v_gene: TRBV5-4
j_gene: TRBJ2-3
abundance: NA
d_gene: TRBD2
CDR3nt: TGTGCCAGCAACCTAGCGGGAAGCACAGATACGCAGTATTTT
CDR3aa: CASNLAGSTDTQYF

v_gene: TRBV7-3
j_gene: TRBJ1-1
abundance: NA
d_gene: NA
CDR3nt: TGTGCCAGCAGCTTAACAGCGGCCACGGAAGCTTTCTTT
CDR3aa: CASSLTAATEAFF

v_gene: TRBV5-1
j_gene: TRBJ1-1
abundance: NA
d_gene: NA
CDR3nt: TGCGCCAGCAGCTTGGAGGGAAGAGGGTCGGACACTGAAGCTTTCTTT
CDR3aa: CASSLEGRGSDTEAFF

v_gene: TRBV9
j_gene: TRBJ1-2
abundance: NA
d_gene: NA
CDR3nt: TGTGCCAGCAGCGAGGGGCAGGGGTATTATGGCTACACCTTC
CDR3aa: CASSEGQGYYGYTF

v_gene: TRBV11-2
j_gene: TRBJ2-3
abundance: NA
d_gene: TRBD1
CDR3nt: TGTGCCAGCAGCTTAGGGGGACAGGGTCGGGATACGCAGTATTTT
CDR3aa: CASSLGGQGRDTQYF

v_gene: TRBV20-1
j_gene: TRBJ2-7
abundance: NA
d_gene: NA
CDR3nt: TGCAGTTCCACCCGGGACTACGAGCAGTACTTC
CDR3aa: CSSTRDYEQYF

v_gene: TRBV4-3
j_gene: TRBJ1-2
abundance: NA
d_gene: TRBD1
CDR3nt: TGCGCCAGCAGCCAGGGACAGAGTTTTAACTATGGCTACACCTTC
CDR3aa: CASSQGQSFNYGYTF

v_gene: TRBV7-2
j_gene: TRBJ2-1
abundance: NA
d_gene: TRBD2
CDR3nt: TGTGCCAGCAGCTCGAGACTAGCGGGAGGGCCCTTGAACAATGAGCAGTTCTTC
CDR3aa: CASSSRLAGGPLNNEQFF

v_gene: TRBV5-6
j_gene: TRBJ2-1
abundance: NA
d_gene: NA
CDR3nt: TGTGCCAGCAGCTTGGAGAGGGAGCAGTTCTTC
CDR3aa: CASSLEREQFF

v_gene: TRBV18
j_gene: TRBJ2-7
abundance: NA
d_gene: TRBD1
CDR3nt: TGTGCCAGCTCACCGGGACAGGGGCAACGCGACGAGCAGTACTTC
CDR3aa: CASSPGQGQRDEQYF

v_gene: TRBV6-6
j_gene: TRBJ2-1
abundance: few
d_gene: TRBD1
CDR3nt: TGTGCCAGCAGTCTAGGACAGGGGGTAAAATACATCCTCAATGAGCAGTTCTTC
CDR3aa: CASSLGQGVKYILNEQFF

v_gene: TRBV9
j_gene: TRBJ1-2
abundance: NA
d_gene: NA
CDR3nt: TGTGCCAGCAGCGTAGGAGGAGCTGGCTACACCTTC
CDR3aa: CASSVGGAGYTF

v_gene: TRBV4-3
j_gene: TRBJ2-7
abundance: NA
d_gene: NA
CDR3nt: TGCGCCAGCAGCCAAGATCGAGTAGGGCAGGGTATCAACGAGCAGTACTTC
CDR3aa: CASSQDRVGQGINEQYF